This paragraph reports one T cell receptor (beta chain). The CDR3 spans 16 residues. V shed 5 bases and J shed 6 bases, with 20 bases lying between them. Germline CDR1 SGHAT, CDR2 FQNNGV. With random hexamers, 0.5 to 1 ug RNA was reverse transcribed. A single record per CDR3 protein comes from TCRdb applying MiXCR to the immunoSEQ multiplex PCR reads. The repertoire holds 130,000 or so distinct CDR3 sequences, with 75% to 90% as singletons. These data are taken from a study of CD8 T cells in Susac syndrome. This TCR was sampled from a human donor with multiple sclerosis. V is TRBV11-2 and J is TRBJ2-4; D is unclear. Sequenced: CD8+ T cells from PBMCs. CDR3 protein: CASSPRIAQSRNIQYF. The CDR3 region has the DNA TGTGCCAGCAGCCCGAGAATTGCACAGTCCAGAAACATTCAGTACTTC.